This TCR beta chain originates from a study of technical replicates of blood from several donors. V gave up 6 bases and J gave up 5 bases; unmatched junction bases: 8. This CDR3 region has 15 residues. The germline gives CDR1 MNHEY, CDR2 SVGAGI. Some clones are missing from TCRdb's copy, which holds only in-frame ones; the method was immunoSEQ multiplex PCR. This sample has fewer than 95,000 clones, with 90% to 95% found just once. The source of this sequence is a human donor in good health. This chain links TRBV6-5 with TRBJ1-4; 8 bases are a match to TRBD1. Sequenced material: T cells isolated from PBMCs. CDR3 region: CASRQPGQVNEKLFF. CDR3 nucleotides: TGTGCCAGCAGGCAGCCGGGACAGGTCAATGAAAAACTGTTTTTT.